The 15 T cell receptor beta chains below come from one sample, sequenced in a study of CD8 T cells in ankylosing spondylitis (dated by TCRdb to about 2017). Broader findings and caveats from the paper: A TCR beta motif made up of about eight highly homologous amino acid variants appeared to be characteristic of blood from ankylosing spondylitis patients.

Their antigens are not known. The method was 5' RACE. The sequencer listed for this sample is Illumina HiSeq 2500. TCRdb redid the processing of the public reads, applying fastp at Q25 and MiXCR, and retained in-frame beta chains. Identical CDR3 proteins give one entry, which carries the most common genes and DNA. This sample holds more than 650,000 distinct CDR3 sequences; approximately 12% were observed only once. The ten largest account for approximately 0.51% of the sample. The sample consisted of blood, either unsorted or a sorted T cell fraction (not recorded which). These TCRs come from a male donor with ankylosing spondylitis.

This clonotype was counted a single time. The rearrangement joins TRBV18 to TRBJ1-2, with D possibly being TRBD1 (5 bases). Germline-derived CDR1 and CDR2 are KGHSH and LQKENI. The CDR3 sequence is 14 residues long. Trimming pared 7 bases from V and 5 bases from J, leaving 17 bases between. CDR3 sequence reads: CASFPYGTEYGYTF. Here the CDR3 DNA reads TGTGCCAGCTTTCCCTACGGGACGGAGTATGGCTACACCTTC.

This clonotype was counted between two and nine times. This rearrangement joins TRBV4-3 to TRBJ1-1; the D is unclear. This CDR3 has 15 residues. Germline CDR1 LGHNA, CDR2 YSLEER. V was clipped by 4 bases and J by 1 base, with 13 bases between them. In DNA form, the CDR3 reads TGCGCCAGCAGCCCTCAAGGCGCGGGGAACACTGAAGCTTTCTTT. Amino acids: CASSPQGAGNTEAFF.

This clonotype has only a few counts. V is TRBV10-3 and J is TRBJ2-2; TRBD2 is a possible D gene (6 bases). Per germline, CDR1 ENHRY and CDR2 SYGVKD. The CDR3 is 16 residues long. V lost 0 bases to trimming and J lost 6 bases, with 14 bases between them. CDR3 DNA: TGTGCCATCAGTGAGTCAGGGGACTCTAGTGCCGGGGAGCTGTTTTTT. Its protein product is CAISESGDSSAGELFF.

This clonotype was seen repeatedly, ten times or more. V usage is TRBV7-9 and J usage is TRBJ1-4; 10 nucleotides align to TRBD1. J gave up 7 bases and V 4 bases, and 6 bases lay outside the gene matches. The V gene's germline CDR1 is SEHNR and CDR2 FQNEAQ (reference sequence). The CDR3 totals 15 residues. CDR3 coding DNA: TGTGCCAGCAGCTGGGACGGGACAGGGGCTGAAAAACTGTTTTTT. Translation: CASSWDGTGAEKLFF.

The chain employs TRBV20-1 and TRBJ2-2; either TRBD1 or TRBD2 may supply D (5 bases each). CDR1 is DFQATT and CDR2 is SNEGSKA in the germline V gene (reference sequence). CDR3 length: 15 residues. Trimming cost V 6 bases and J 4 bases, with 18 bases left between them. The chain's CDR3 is CSASGPPVGTGELFF. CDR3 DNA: TGCAGTGCCTCGGGACCCCCCGTGGGCACCGGGGAGCTGTTTTTT.

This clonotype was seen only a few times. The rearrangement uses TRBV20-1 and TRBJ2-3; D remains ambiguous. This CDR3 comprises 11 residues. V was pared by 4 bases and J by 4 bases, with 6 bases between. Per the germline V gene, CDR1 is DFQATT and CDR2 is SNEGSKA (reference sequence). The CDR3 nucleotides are TGCAGTGCTAAAAGGGCAGATACGCAGTATTTT. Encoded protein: CSAKRADTQYF.

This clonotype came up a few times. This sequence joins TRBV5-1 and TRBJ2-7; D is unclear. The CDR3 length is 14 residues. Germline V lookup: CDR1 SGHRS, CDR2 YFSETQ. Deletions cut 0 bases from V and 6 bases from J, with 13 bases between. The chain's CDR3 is CASSLEPSLPEQYF. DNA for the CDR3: TGCGCCAGCAGCTTGGAGCCGAGCCTGCCCGAGCAGTACTTC.

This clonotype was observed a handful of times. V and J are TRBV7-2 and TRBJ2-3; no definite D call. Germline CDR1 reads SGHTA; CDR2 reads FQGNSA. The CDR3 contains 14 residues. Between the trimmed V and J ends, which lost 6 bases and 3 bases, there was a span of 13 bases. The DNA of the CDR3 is TGTGCCAGCAGGCGCAGTCCCGGGACAGATACGCAGTATTTT. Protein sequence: CASRRSPGTDTQYF.

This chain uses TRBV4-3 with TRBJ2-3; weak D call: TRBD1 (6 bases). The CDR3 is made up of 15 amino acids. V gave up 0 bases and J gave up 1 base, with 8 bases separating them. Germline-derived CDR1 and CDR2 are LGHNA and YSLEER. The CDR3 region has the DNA TGCGCCAGCAGCCAAGAAGAGGGGGGCACAGATACGCAGTATTTT. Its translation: CASSQEEGGTDTQYF.

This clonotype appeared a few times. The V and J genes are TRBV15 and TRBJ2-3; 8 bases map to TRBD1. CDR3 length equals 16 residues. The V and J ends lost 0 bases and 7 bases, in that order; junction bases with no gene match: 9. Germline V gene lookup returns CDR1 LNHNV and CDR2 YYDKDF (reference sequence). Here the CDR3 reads CATSRDLGQGANTQYF. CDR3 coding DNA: TGTGCCACCAGCAGAGATTTGGGCCAGGGGGCAAATACGCAGTATTTT.

The CDR3 spells CASSGNLYEKLFF. In nucleotides, the CDR3 is TGTGCCAGCTCAGGCAACCTTTATGAAAAACTGTTTTTT. V usage is TRBV18 and J usage is TRBJ1-4; D gene uncertain. V was cut by 5 bases and J by 6 bases, with 10 bases left in between. Germline CDR1 reads KGHSH; CDR2 reads LQKENI. The CDR3 is 13 residues long.

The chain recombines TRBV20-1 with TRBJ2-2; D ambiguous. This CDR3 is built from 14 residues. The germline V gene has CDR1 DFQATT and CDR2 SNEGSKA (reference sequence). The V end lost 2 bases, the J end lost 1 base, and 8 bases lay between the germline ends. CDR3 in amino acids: CSARRTENTGELFF. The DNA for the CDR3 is TGCAGTGCTAGACGGACGGAGAACACCGGGGAGCTGTTTTTT.

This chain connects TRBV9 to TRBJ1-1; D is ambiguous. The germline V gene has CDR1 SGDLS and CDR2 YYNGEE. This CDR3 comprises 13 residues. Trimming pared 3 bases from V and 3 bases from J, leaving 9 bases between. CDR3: CASSGGIDTEAFF. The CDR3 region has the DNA TGTGCCAGCAGCGGCGGTATTGACACTGAAGCTTTCTTT.

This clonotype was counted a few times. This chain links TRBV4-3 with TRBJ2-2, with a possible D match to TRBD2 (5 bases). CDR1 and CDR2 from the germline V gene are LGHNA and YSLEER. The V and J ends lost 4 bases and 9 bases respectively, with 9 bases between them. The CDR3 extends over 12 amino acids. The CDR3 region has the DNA TGCGCCAGCAGCCCGGGAAGGAGGGAGCTGTTTTTT. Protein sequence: CASSPGRRELFF.

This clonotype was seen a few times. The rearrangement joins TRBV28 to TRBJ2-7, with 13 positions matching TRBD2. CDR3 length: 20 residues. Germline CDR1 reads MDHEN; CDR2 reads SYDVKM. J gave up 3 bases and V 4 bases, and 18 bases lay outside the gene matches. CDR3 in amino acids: CASSSILTWRTSGSLYEQYF. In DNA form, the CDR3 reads TGTGCCAGCAGTTCTATACTAACGTGGAGGACTAGCGGGAGTCTCTACGAGCAGTACTTC.